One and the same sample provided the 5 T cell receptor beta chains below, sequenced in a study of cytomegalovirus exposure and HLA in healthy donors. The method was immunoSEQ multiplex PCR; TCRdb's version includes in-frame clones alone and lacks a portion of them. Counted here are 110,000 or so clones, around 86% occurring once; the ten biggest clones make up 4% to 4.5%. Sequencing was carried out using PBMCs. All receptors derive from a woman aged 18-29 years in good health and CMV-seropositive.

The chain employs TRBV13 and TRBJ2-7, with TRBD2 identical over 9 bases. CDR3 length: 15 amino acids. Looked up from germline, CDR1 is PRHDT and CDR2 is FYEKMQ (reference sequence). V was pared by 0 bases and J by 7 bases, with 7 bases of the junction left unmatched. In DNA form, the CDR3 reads TGTGCCAGCAGCTTAGGCGGGTTCCTAGCGGGAGAGCAGTACTTC. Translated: CASSLGGFLAGEQYF.

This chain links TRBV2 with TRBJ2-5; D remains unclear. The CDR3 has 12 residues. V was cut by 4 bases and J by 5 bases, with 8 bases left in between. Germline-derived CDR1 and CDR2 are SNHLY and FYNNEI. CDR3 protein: CASSAKAETQYF. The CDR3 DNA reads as TGTGCCAGCAGTGCGAAAGCGGAGACCCAGTACTTC.

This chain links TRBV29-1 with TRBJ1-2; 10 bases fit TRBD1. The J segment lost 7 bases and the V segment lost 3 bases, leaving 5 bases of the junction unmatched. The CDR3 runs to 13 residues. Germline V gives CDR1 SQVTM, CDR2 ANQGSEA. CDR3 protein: CSVERDRGGGYTF. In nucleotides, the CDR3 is TGCAGCGTTGAGCGGGACAGGGGCGGTGGCTACACCTTC.

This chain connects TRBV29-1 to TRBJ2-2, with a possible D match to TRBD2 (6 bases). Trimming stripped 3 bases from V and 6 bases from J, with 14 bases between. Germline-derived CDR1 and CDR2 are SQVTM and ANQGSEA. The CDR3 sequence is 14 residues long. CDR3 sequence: CSVDPGGGPGELFF. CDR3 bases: TGCAGCGTTGACCCGGGTGGAGGGCCCGGGGAGCTGTTTTTT.

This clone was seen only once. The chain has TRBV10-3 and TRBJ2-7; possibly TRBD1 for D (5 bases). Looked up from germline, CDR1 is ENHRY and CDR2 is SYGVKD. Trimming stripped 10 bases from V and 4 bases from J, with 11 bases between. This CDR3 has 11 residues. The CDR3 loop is CATSSGYEQYF. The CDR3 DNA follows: TGTGCCACATCCTCAGGGTACGAGCAGTACTTC.